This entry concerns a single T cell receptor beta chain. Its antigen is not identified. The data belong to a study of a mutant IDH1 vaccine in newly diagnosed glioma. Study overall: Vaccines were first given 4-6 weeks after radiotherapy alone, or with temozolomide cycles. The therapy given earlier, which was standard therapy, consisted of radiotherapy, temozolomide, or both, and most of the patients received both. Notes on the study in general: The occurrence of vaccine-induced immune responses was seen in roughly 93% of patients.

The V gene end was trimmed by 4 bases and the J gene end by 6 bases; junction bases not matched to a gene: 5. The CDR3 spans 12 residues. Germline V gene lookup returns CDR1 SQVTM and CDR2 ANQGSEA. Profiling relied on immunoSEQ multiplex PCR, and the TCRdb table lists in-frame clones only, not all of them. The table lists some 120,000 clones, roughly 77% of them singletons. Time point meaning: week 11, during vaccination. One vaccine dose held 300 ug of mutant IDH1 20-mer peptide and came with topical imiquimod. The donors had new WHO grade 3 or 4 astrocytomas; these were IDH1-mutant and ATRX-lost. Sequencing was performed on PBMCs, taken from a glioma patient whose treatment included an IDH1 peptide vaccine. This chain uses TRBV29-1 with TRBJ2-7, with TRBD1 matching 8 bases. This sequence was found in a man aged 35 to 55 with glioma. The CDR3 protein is CSVGQGAFEQYF. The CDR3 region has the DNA TGCAGCGTTGGGCAGGGGGCTTTCGAGCAGTACTTC.